The rows below give T cell receptor beta chains drawn from one sample of a study of blood T cells in healthy people across ages. TCRdb ran MiXCR on the 5' RACE reads and lists one entry per CDR3 protein. The data show some 920,000 distinct CDR3 sequences, roughly half seen once. Material for sequencing was blood. The source of these receptors is a woman in her sixties or seventies in good health. The CDR3 runs from the conserved cysteine through the conserved F or W. The D gene is left open where the match is weak. Only part of the rows carry a size: once, few, many, or a class if the clone is expanded.

V gene	D gene	J gene	clone size	CDR3 DNA	CDR3 protein
TRBV9	-	TRBJ1-4	-	TGTGCCAGCAGCTATACAACAACTAATGAAAAACTGTTTTTT	CASSYTTTNEKLFF
TRBV28	TRBD2	TRBJ2-3	-	TGTGCCAGCAGTTTCCCCATGCTAGCGGGAAAGCGTAGTCCTAGCACTGATACGCAGTATTTT	CASSFPMLAGKRSPSTDTQYF
TRBV20-1	TRBD1	TRBJ2-7	-	TGCAGTGCTGAAAACAGGGGGCGGGGCGAGCAGTACTTC	CSAENRGRGEQYF
TRBV20-1	-	TRBJ2-5	-	TGCAGTGCTAGAAGGGGGGACTATCAAGAGACCCAGTACTTC	CSARRGDYQETQYF
TRBV12-3/TRBV12-4	-	TRBJ2-5	few	TGTGCCAGCAGTTTTGAGGGCGGGATAGCTGGAGAGACCCAGTACTTC	CASSFEGGIAGETQYF
TRBV20-1	TRBD2	TRBJ2-7	-	TGCAGTGCCAGAAAGGGCGGGAGCGGCGAGCAGTACTTC	CSARKGGSGEQYF
TRBV25-1	-	TRBJ2-2	-	TGTGCCAGCACAGGGGCGAACACCGGGGAGCTGTTTTTT	CASTGANTGELFF
TRBV27	-	TRBJ1-5	-	TGTGCCAGCAGTTTAACGGGGGTATATCAGCCCCAGCATTTT	CASSLTGVYQPQHF
TRBV20-1	TRBD2	TRBJ2-3	-	TGCAGTGCTAGAGGACTAGCGGGAGTTAACACAGATACGCAGTATTTT	CSARGLAGVNTDTQYF
TRBV7-9	-	TRBJ2-3	few	TGTGCCAGCAGCTTATGGTCGGTGGATACGCAGTATTTT	CASSLWSVDTQYF
TRBV7-2	TRBD2	TRBJ2-3	-	TGTGCCAGCAGCCTGAGACTAGCGGGAGGTGCCACAGATACGCAGTATTTT	CASSLRLAGGATDTQYF
TRBV27	TRBD2	TRBJ2-1	few	TGTGCCAGCAGTTTAACAGCGGGAGCGCATGAGCAGTTCTTC	CASSLTAGAHEQFF
TRBV12-3/TRBV12-4	TRBD1	TRBJ2-7	-	TGTGCCAGCCTCCCGGGACAGGGGGTTTACGAGCAGTACTTC	CASLPGQGVYEQYF
TRBV6-5	TRBD2	TRBJ2-5	-	TGTGCCAGCAGTTACCACCGGGGCGGGAGGTTGTGGACCCAGTACTTC	CASSYHRGGRLWTQYF
TRBV5-6	-	TRBJ1-6	-	TGTGCCAGCAGCTTCTGCCAGGGGCCATCACCCCTCCACTTT	CASSFCQGPSPLHF
TRBV12-3/TRBV12-4	-	TRBJ2-3	-	TGTGCCAGCAGTTGGGGGAGACGGAGCACAGATACGCAGTATTTT	CASSWGRRSTDTQYF
TRBV11-2	-	TRBJ1-6	-	TGTGCCAGCAGCCCGAGTCCAAATTCACCCCTCCACTTT	CASSPSPNSPLHF
TRBV5-1	-	TRBJ2-1	few	TGCGCCAGCAGCCCAGACGGTCCAAACAAAAACGGGGGCAATGAGCAGTTCTTC	CASSPDGPNKNGGNEQFF
TRBV29-1	-	TRBJ2-3	once	TGCAGCGTTTGTCTTGGGCAGGGAACAGATACGCAGTATTTT	CSVCLGQGTDTQYF
TRBV4-1	TRBD1	TRBJ2-7	-	TGCGCCAGCAGCCAAGATCAGACAGGGGTATGGTACGAGCAGTACTTC	CASSQDQTGVWYEQYF
TRBV12-3/TRBV12-4	-	TRBJ2-3	-	TGTGCCAGCAGTGAACTCATGTACACAGATACGCAGTATTTT	CASSELMYTDTQYF
TRBV19	-	TRBJ2-2	-	TGTGCCAGTAGACCGAAGGGCCGGGGCACCGGGGAGCTGTTTTTT	CASRPKGRGTGELFF
TRBV27	TRBD1	TRBJ2-3	few	TGTGCCAGCAGTTTATCGAGGGGGCGCCCGCTAGATACGCAGTATTTT	CASSLSRGRPLDTQYF
TRBV4-2	TRBD2	TRBJ2-1	-	TGTGCCAGCAGCCGACTAACGGGAGGTCCCAATGAGCAGTTCTTC	CASSRLTGGPNEQFF
TRBV3-1	-	TRBJ2-1	few	TGTGCCAGCAGCCAATGGTCGACGGGAGATCTAGGTAGTGAGCAGTTCTTC	CASSQWSTGDLGSEQFF
TRBV13	TRBD2	TRBJ2-7	few	TGTGCCAGCAGGGGCCTTACTAGCGGGAGAAGTTACGAGCAGTACTTC	CASRGLTSGRSYEQYF
TRBV21-1	-	TRBJ2-3	-	TGTGCCAGCAGCAAAGGTGAGAGCGACGTAGATACGCAGTATTTT	CASSKGESDVDTQYF
TRBV2	-	TRBJ1-2	-	TGTGCCAGCAGTGGGGGGACGGGGAATGGCTACACCTTC	CASSGGTGNGYTF
TRBV11-2	-	TRBJ2-3	-	TGTGCCAGCAGCCACGGTCCGCAGTATTTT	CASSHGPQYF
TRBV20-1	-	TRBJ1-5	-	TGCAGTGCTAGAACAGACCCAAGCAATCAGCCCCAGCATTTT	CSARTDPSNQPQHF
TRBV7-2	-	TRBJ2-7	-	TGTGCCAGCAGCCCGCTCTTTCCGGGGCAGACCTACGAGCAGTACTTC	CASSPLFPGQTYEQYF
TRBV20-1	-	TRBJ2-1	-	TGCAGTGCTAACCGGGACCAAGGTACTCCAAGCTCCTACAATGAGCAGTTCTTC	CSANRDQGTPSSYNEQFF
TRBV5-1	-	TRBJ2-1	-	TGCGCCAGCAGCGAGGACCGCCCATATGAGCAGTTCTTC	CASSEDRPYEQFF
TRBV10-3	-	TRBJ2-5	few	TGTGCCATCAGTGAATACGCCGGGGAGACCCAGTACTTC	CAISEYAGETQYF
TRBV28	-	TRBJ1-5	-	TGTGCCAGCAGCCTGGAGTCAGGGTGGGGGCGGCCCCAGCATTTT	CASSLESGWGRPQHF
TRBV20-1	-	TRBJ1-4	-	TGCAGTGCTAGGGGGGAGGAGGATGAAAAACTGTTTTTT	CSARGEEDEKLFF
TRBV7-9	TRBD2	TRBJ2-7	-	TGTGCCAGCAGCTTAGGTTCTAGCGGGAGTGGTGAGCAGTACTTC	CASSLGSSGSGEQYF
TRBV12-3/TRBV12-4	TRBD1	TRBJ1-6	-	TGTGCCAGCAGTGGGGACAGGGGGGTTTCACCCCTCCACTTT	CASSGDRGVSPLHF
TRBV27	-	TRBJ2-1	-	TGTGCCAGCAGTTTTAACCGCCATGGGAATGAGCAGTTCTTC	CASSFNRHGNEQFF
TRBV20-1	-	TRBJ2-5	-	TGCAGTGCCCGAGTGGAAGCGGTCCAAGCGACCCAGTACTTC	CSARVEAVQATQYF
TRBV27	-	TRBJ2-3	-	TGTGCCAGCAGTAAAACAGGGTCCGATACGCAGTATTTT	CASSKTGSDTQYF
TRBV28	-	TRBJ2-6	few	TGTGCCAGCAGTTACGGGCTCCTTGGAAAGGCCAACGTCCTGACTTTC	CASSYGLLGKANVLTF
TRBV5-6	TRBD1	TRBJ1-5	-	TGTGCCAGCAGCTGGTACAGGGGCGTGGATCAGCCCCAGCATTTT	CASSWYRGVDQPQHF
TRBV5-6	-	TRBJ2-7	few	TGTGCCAGCATCGGGAGTGCCGTCTCCTACGAGCAGTACTTC	CASIGSAVSYEQYF
TRBV6-1	-	TRBJ1-5	few	TGTGCCAGCAGCGCCCTCCCGCAGCCCCAGCATTTT	CASSALPQPQHF
TRBV27	-	TRBJ2-7	few	TGTGCCAGCAGTCCCTCGTTAGCAGGGTTATCCTACGAGCAGTACTTC	CASSPSLAGLSYEQYF
TRBV4-2	-	TRBJ1-4	-	TGTGCCAGCAGCCCCTCCGGCTCCCAGGGCGGTTCGGAAAAACTGTTTTTT	CASSPSGSQGGSEKLFF
TRBV7-8	-	TRBJ2-3	-	TGTGCCAGCAGCTCGATCTTCACGGCGGGACCCACAGATACGCAGTATTTT	CASSSIFTAGPTDTQYF
TRBV7-8	-	TRBJ2-1	-	TGTGCCAGCAGCTTAAGGGGGGGCCAGGGAAGGAAGACCCAGTTCTTC	CASSLRGGQGRKTQFF
TRBV6-5	-	TRBJ2-5	-	TGTGCCACGTTCAGGATAGGGGAGACCCAGTACTTC	CATFRIGETQYF
TRBV20-1	TRBD2	TRBJ2-7	-	TGCAGTGCTAGAGATCGAGCGGGAGCCTACGAGCAGTACTTC	CSARDRAGAYEQYF